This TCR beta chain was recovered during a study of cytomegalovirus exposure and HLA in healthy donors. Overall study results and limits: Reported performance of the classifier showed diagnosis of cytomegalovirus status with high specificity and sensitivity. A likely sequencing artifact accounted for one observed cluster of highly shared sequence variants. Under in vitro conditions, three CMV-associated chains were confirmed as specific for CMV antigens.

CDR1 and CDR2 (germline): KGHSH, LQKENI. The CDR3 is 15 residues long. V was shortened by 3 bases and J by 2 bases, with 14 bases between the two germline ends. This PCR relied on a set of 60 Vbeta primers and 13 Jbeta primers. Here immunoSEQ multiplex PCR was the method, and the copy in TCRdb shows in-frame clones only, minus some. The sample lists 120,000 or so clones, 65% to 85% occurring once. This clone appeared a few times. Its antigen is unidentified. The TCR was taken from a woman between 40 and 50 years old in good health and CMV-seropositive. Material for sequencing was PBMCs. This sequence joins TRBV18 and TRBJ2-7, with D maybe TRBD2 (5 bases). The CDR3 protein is CASSPSTRRAYEQYF. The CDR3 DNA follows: TGTGCCAGCTCACCCTCGACCCGGCGGGCCTACGAGCAGTACTTC.